The 5 T cell receptor beta chains below come from one sample, sequenced in a study of T cell responses to AZD1222 COVID-19 vaccine. This table comes from immunoSEQ multiplex PCR, and its TCRdb copy is limited to in-frame clones, with some not included. The sample has some 120,000 clones, over 75% seen once. The specimen comprised peripheral blood, sampled on day 0 of AZD1222 vaccination. The receptor source for this set is an adult in good health.

The chain joins TRBV10-3 to TRBJ2-4; 10 nucleotides line up with TRBD2. In germline, CDR1 is ENHRY, CDR2 SYGVKD. The CDR3 extends over 17 amino acids. The trim removed 4 bases at V and 1 base at J, leaving 7 bases unmatched. CDR3 in DNA: TGTGCCATCAGTGTCCTAGCGGGAGATGTCGCCAAAAACATTCAGTACTTC. Amino acids: CAISVLAGDVAKNIQYF.

This chain uses TRBV5-1 with TRBJ2-5; D gene uncertain. This CDR3 has 15 residues. Germline V gene sequence: CDR1 SGHRS, CDR2 YFSETQ. Between the trimmed V and J ends, which lost 0 bases and 2 bases, there was a span of 11 bases. CDR3 amino acids: CASSLVGRLQETQYF. The CDR3 nucleotides are TGCGCCAGCAGCTTGGTCGGCAGATTACAAGAGACCCAGTACTTC.

J is TRBJ2-2 and V is TRBV19; 7 nucleotides match TRBD1. Per the germline V gene, CDR1 is LNHDA and CDR2 is SQIVND (reference sequence). The V and J ends lost 7 bases and 1 base, in that order; junction bases with no gene match: 6. The CDR3 covers 15 residues. The CDR3 loop is CASTRRTGNTGELFF. DNA of the CDR3: TGTGCCAGTACCCGGCGGACAGGGAACACCGGGGAGCTGTTTTTT. Using reference TRBV19 and TRBJ2-2 for the parts outside the CDR3, the full variable domain is DGGITQSPKYLFRKEGQNVTLSCEQNLNHDAMYWYRQDPGQGLRLIYYSQIVNDFQKGDIAEGYSVSREKKESFPLTVTSAQKNPTAFYLCASTRRTGNTGELFFGEGSRLTVL.

The CDR3 coding sequence is TGTGCCAGCAGCCTTCTGGGGGGGTTCGACTATGGCTACACCTTC. As protein: CASSLLGGFDYGYTF. V is TRBV7-8 and J is TRBJ1-2; the D gene is possibly TRBD1 (5 bases). Germline assignment: CDR1 SGHVS and CDR2 FQNEAQ. This CDR3 region has 15 residues. V dropped 5 bases and J dropped 3 bases, with 16 bases sitting between them.

CDR3 DNA: TGTGCCAGCTCAAGCTTAGGGCTCGGGGCTGAAGCTTTCTTT. It encodes CASSSLGLGAEAFF. This rearrangement joins TRBV18 to TRBJ1-1; D remains ambiguous. The CDR3 is 14 residues long. V was clipped by 5 bases and J by 6 bases, with 16 bases between them. From germline, CDR1 is KGHSH and CDR2 LQKENI.